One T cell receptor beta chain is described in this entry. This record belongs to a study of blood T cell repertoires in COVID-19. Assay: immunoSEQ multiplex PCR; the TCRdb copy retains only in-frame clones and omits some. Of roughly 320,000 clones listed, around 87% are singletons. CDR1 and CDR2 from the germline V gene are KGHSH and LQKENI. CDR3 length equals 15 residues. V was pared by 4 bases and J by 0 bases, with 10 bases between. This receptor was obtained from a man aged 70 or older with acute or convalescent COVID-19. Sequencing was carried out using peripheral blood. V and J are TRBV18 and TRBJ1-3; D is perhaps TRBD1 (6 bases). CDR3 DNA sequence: TGTGCCAGCTCACGGCAGGGGCACTCTGGAAACACCATATATTTT. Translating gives CASSRQGHSGNTIYF.